These 18 T cell receptor beta chains were all obtained from the same sample, sequenced in a study of cytomegalovirus exposure and HLA in healthy donors. The primer mix had 60 Vbeta and 13 Jbeta primers. Assay: immunoSEQ multiplex PCR; the TCRdb copy retains only in-frame clones and omits some. The sample lists under 200,000 clones, over 75% occurring once. Sequenced input: PBMCs. All receptors derive from a woman between 50 and 59 years old in good health and CMV-seronegative.

This chain connects TRBV27 to TRBJ2-7; 11 bases agree with TRBD2. Germline values: CDR1 MNHEY, CDR2 SMNVEV (reference sequence). V shed 5 bases, J shed 3 bases, and the junction held 3 bases outside the gene matches. The length of the CDR3 is 14 residues. As DNA, the CDR3 is TGTGCCAGCAGTCCCGGGACTAGCGGCTACGAGCAGTACTTC. As protein: CASSPGTSGYEQYF.

This chain uses TRBV18 with TRBJ2-2; 7 nucleotides line up with TRBD2. Losses at the gene ends were 3 bases for V and 0 bases for J; bases not matched to a gene: 4. Looked up from germline, CDR1 is KGHSH and CDR2 is LQKENI. This CDR3 has 16 amino acids. CDR3 bases: TGTGCCAGCTCACCTCTAGCGGACGCGAACACCGGGGAGCTGTTTTTT. Its translation is CASSPLADANTGELFF.

This clone came up once. This chain joins TRBV6-5 and TRBJ1-2; D is unclear. Trimming cost V 6 bases and J 6 bases, with 17 bases left between them. The germline CDR1 and CDR2 sequences are MNHEY and SVGAGI. The CDR3 runs 14 residues. CDR3 protein: CASSPRERANGYTF. CDR3 nucleotide sequence: TGTGCCAGCAGCCCCCGGGAAAGAGCAAATGGCTACACCTTC.

The genes are TRBV5-1 and TRBJ2-2, with TRBD2 matching over 15 bases. The trim removed 2 bases at V and 4 bases at J, leaving 9 bases unmatched. The germline V gene encodes CDR1 SGHRS and CDR2 YFSETQ. The CDR3 extends over 19 amino acids. This chain's CDR3 is CASSLIGLAGGPGTGELFF. DNA for the CDR3: TGCGCCAGCAGCTTAATCGGACTAGCGGGAGGGCCGGGCACCGGGGAGCTGTTTTTT.

The chain is built from TRBV28 and TRBJ2-7, with D tentatively TRBD1 (6 bases). The length of the CDR3 is 14 residues. Germline V gene data show CDR1 as MDHEN and CDR2 as SYDVKM. V was cut by 5 bases and J by 4 bases, with 15 bases left in between. CDR3 bases: TGTGCCAGCAGTCCCCCGGACAGATTATACGAGCAGTACTTC. Translation: CASSPPDRLYEQYF.

The V call is TRBV21-1, the J call TRBJ1-5; the table's D call TRBD1 went unverified against the DNA. TRBV21-1 is reported as a pseudogene. The CDR3 runs 20 residues. This CDR3 reads CASSKERSRGQDNSNQPQHF. CDR3 bases: TGTGCCAGCAGCAAAGAGCGTAGTAGGGGTCAGGATAATAGCAATCAGCCCCAGCATTTT.

The chain has TRBV27 and TRBJ2-1; TRBD1 might be the D (5 bases). Trimming took 4 bases from V and 0 from J, leaving 16 bases between them. Germline-derived CDR1 and CDR2 are MNHEY and SMNVEV (reference sequence). The CDR3 length is 17 residues. The CDR3 loop is CASSSAIDRSSYNEQFF. The CDR3 bases are TGTGCCAGCAGTTCCGCCATCGACAGAAGCTCCTACAATGAGCAGTTCTTC.

The V call is TRBV10-3, the J call TRBJ2-7, with D perhaps TRBD2 (6 bases). This CDR3 has 14 residues. V was pared by 0 bases and J by 3 bases, with 9 bases between. The germline V gene has CDR1 ENHRY and CDR2 SYGVKD. The CDR3 coding sequence is TGTGCCATCAGTGAGTCGTCGGGGGACTACGAGCAGTACTTC. It is translated as CAISESSGDYEQYF.

The chain couples TRBV2 to TRBJ2-7; 8 bases fit TRBD1. The germline gives CDR1 SNHLY, CDR2 FYNNEI. J gave up 2 bases and V 4 bases, and 4 bases lay outside the gene matches. The CDR3 contains 14 residues. The CDR3 loop is CASSGTGLPYEQYF. CDR3 in DNA: TGTGCCAGCAGTGGGACAGGGTTACCCTACGAGCAGTACTTC.

DNA for the CDR3: TGTGCCATCAGTGAGTCGACAGGATATAATGAAAAACTGTTTTTT. The encoded protein is CAISESTGYNEKLFF. The chain is built from TRBV10-3 and TRBJ1-4; possible D gene TRBD1, 6 bases. V lost 0 bases, J lost 4 bases, and 9 bases lay in between. CDR1 is ENHRY, CDR2 SYGVKD, per germline. CDR3 length equals 15 residues.

The chain combines TRBV27 with TRBJ1-2; weak D call: TRBD1 (6 bases). The length of the CDR3 is 14 residues. Per the germline V gene, CDR1 is MNHEY and CDR2 is SMNVEV (reference sequence). The V gene lost 7 bases and the J gene lost 6 bases, with 18 bases spanning the gap. CDR3 residues: CASNTNRVSNGYTF. CDR3 DNA: TGTGCCAGCAACACAAACAGGGTATCCAATGGCTACACCTTC.

CDR3 loop: CASSTQGVGGYTF. CDR3 bases: TGCGCCAGCAGCACACAGGGGGTTGGTGGCTACACCTTC. The chain is built from TRBV5-1 and TRBJ1-2; 8 nucleotides align to TRBD1. The CDR3 consists of 13 residues. With 4 bases clipped from V and 7 bases from J, the junction kept 6 bases outside the gene matches. In germline, CDR1 is SGHRS, CDR2 YFSETQ. The complete variable domain, with remaining parts taken from reference TRBV5-1 and TRBJ1-2, reads KAGVTQTPRYLIKTRGQQVTLSCSPISGHRSVSWYQQTPGQGLQFLFEYFSETQRNKGNFPGRFSGRQFSNSRSEMNVSTLELGDSALYLCASSTQGVGGYTFGSGTRLTVV.

Turning to this clone: Distinct nucleotide sequences in the sample also encode this CDR3. This sequence joins TRBV5-1 and TRBJ2-5; the D gene is possibly TRBD1 (6 bases). V was trimmed by 0 bases and J by 2 bases, leaving 11 bases between them. CDR1 is SGHRS, CDR2 YFSETQ, per germline. This CDR3 region has 15 residues. The CDR3 DNA is TGCGCCAGCAGCTTGGGGACAGCCCTTCAAGAGACCCAGTACTTC. The encoded protein is CASSLGTALQETQYF.

The chain combines TRBV18 with TRBJ2-1, with 7 bases lining up with TRBD1. The J segment lost 2 bases and the V segment lost 4 bases, leaving 8 bases of the junction unmatched. The length of the CDR3 is 16 residues. CDR1 and CDR2 from the germline V gene are KGHSH and LQKENI. The CDR3 region is CASSRPGTATYNEQFF. The CDR3 DNA reads TGTGCCAGCTCACGCCCAGGGACAGCTACCTACAATGAGCAGTTCTTC. The full variable domain, its missing parts supplied by reference TRBV18 and TRBJ2-1, is NAGVMQNPRHLVRRRGQEARLRCSPMKGHSHVYWYRQLPEEGLKFMVYLQKENIIDESGMPKERFSAEFPKEGPSILRIQQVVRGDSAAYFCASSRPGTATYNEQFFGPGTRLTVL.

This rearrangement joins TRBV5-4 to TRBJ2-7, with D tentatively TRBD2 (6 bases). CDR1 is SGHNT and CDR2 is YYREEE in the germline V gene (reference sequence). The CDR3 extends over 14 amino acids. The ends were cut back, 4 bases at V and 4 bases at J, with 15 bases in the middle. The CDR3 DNA reads as TGTGCCAGCAGCCCCGAACCGGGAGCATACGAGCAGTACTTC. Translation: CASSPEPGAYEQYF.

The chain employs TRBV5-4 and TRBJ2-3; 10 bases fit TRBD2. V lost 4 bases to trimming and J lost 5 bases; unmatched junction nucleotides: 10. The germline gives CDR1 SGHNT, CDR2 YYREEE (reference sequence). This CDR3 comprises 16 residues. Written as DNA, the CDR3 is TGTGCCAGCAGCCGACCCACTAGCGGGATAGGAGATACGCAGTATTTT. Amino acids: CASSRPTSGIGDTQYF. Filled out from reference TRBV5-4 and TRBJ2-3, the complete variable domain reads ETGVTQSPTHLIKTRGQQVTLRCSSQSGHNTVSWYQQALGQGPQFIFQYYREEENGRGNFPPRFSGLQFPNYSSELNVNALELDDSALYLCASSRPTSGIGDTQYFGPGTRLTVL.

CDR3 DNA sequence: TGTGCCAGCTCACCCAGACTAGCCGGTACGGCCGGGGAGCTGTTTTTT. It codes for CASSPRLAGTAGELFF. The genes are TRBV18 and TRBJ2-2; 7 nucleotides agree with TRBD2. Germline values: CDR1 KGHSH, CDR2 LQKENI. Trimming at V came to 3 bases and at J to 6 bases, leaving 10 bases not matched to a gene. The CDR3 runs 16 residues. The full variable domain, in which reference TRBV18 and TRBJ2-2 provide the parts outside the CDR3, is NAGVMQNPRHLVRRRGQEARLRCSPMKGHSHVYWYRQLPEEGLKFMVYLQKENIIDESGMPKERFSAEFPKEGPSILRIQQVVRGDSAAYFCASSPRLAGTAGELFFGEGSRLTVL.

The J gene is TRBJ1-2, the V gene TRBV6-1; 9 nucleotides align to TRBD1. The V and J ends lost 4 bases and 8 bases, in that order; junction bases with no gene match: 5. This CDR3 has 13 amino acids. Germline values: CDR1 MNHNS, CDR2 SASEGT. The chain's CDR3 is CASSGTGEYGYTF. The CDR3 nucleotides read TGTGCCAGCAGTGGGACAGGGGAGTACGGCTACACCTTC.